This is a list of T cell receptor beta chains from one sample in a study of shared clonotypes between healthy human individuals. The assay was immunoSEQ multiplex PCR, and TCRdb's table has in-frame clones only and misses some. This sample has roughly 1 million clones; about 80% occur once, and the top ten carry around 1.5%. Sequencing was done on a sample of memory CD4+ T cells sorted from blood. The receptors originated from a man between 18 and 29 years old in good health. Each CDR3 is given with its conserved first and last residue. The D gene is left open where the match is weak. Only some rows state a clone size, as once, few, many or a class for expanded clones.

v_gene	d_gene	abundance	j_gene	CDR3aa	CDR3nt
TRBV6-1	NA	NA	TRBJ2-3	CATLTDTQYF	TGTGCCACCCTGACAGATACGCAGTATTTT
TRBV18	NA	few	TRBJ2-3	CASSPETVAQYF	TGTGCCAGCTCACCGGAGACAGTTGCGCAGTATTTT
TRBV6-5	NA	NA	TRBJ1-2	CASSRMPTYGYTF	TGTGCCAGCAGTCGAATGCCTACCTATGGCTACACCTTC
TRBV30	TRBD1	NA	TRBJ1-4	CAWSMPTGVGEKLFF	TGTGCCTGGAGCATGCCGACAGGGGTGGGAGAAAAACTGTTTTTT
TRBV14	NA	NA	TRBJ1-6	CASSPGPYSPLHF	TGTGCCAGCAGCCCGGGACCCTATTCACCCCTCCACTTT
TRBV9	TRBD2	NA	TRBJ2-5	CASSREALAGETQYF	TGTGCCAGCAGTAGGGAAGCCCTAGCGGGGGAGACCCAGTACTTC
TRBV5-1	NA	NA	TRBJ2-7	CASSPSSGHEQYF	TGCGCCAGCAGCCCTAGCAGCGGCCACGAGCAGTACTTC
TRBV14	TRBD1	NA	TRBJ2-7	CASSQRDRRQDEQYF	TGTGCCAGCAGCCAAAGGGACAGACGGCAAGACGAGCAGTACTTC
TRBV5-1	TRBD2	NA	TRBJ2-7	CASSLVGSGKYTYEQYF	TGCGCCAGCAGCTTGGTTGGTAGCGGGAAGTACACCTACGAGCAGTACTTC
TRBV7-8	NA	NA	TRBJ1-5	CASSSPGGSNQPQHF	TGTGCCAGCAGCTCCCCCGGGGGCAGCAATCAGCCCCAGCATTTT
TRBV2	NA	NA	TRBJ1-1	CASSADGNTEAFF	TGTGCCAGCAGTGCGGACGGGAACACTGAAGCTTTCTTT
TRBV5-4	NA	NA	TRBJ2-7	CASSLGTDSYEQYF	TGTGCCAGCAGCTTGGGGACTGACTCCTACGAGCAGTACTTC
TRBV7-9	NA	NA	TRBJ1-1	CASSFRGSRTEAFF	TGTGCCAGCAGCTTTCGGGGAAGTCGCACTGAAGCTTTCTTT
TRBV6-1	NA	NA	TRBJ2-3	CASSAPSTDTQYF	TGTGCCAGCAGTGCCCCAAGCACAGATACGCAGTATTTT
TRBV5-1	TRBD1	NA	TRBJ2-1	CATKGQGSYNEQFF	TGCGCCACCAAGGGACAGGGGTCCTACAATGAGCAGTTCTTC
TRBV6-5	NA	NA	TRBJ1-4	CASTDGQSKEKLFF	TGTGCCAGCACGGACGGCCAATCTAAGGAAAAACTGTTTTTT
TRBV18	NA	NA	TRBJ2-7	CASSLKPGPQGLEQYF	TGTGCCAGCTCCCTCAAACCGGGTCCACAAGGGCTCGAGCAGTACTTC